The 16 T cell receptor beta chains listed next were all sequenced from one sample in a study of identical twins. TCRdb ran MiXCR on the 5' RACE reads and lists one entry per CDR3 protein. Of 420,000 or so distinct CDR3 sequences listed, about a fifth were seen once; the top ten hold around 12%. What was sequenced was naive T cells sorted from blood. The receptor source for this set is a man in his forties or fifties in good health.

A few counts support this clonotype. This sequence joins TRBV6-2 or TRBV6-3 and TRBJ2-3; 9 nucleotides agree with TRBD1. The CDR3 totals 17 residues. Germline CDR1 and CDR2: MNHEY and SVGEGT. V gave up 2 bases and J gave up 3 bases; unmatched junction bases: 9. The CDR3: CASSYAGDRESTDTQYF. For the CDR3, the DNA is TGTGCCAGCAGTTACGCCGGGGACAGGGAGAGTACAGATACGCAGTATTTT.

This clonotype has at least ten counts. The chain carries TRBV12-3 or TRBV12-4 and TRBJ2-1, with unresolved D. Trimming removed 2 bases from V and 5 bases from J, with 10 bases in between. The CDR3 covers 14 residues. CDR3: CASSLWMQNNEQFF. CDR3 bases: TGTGCCAGCAGTTTATGGATGCAGAACAATGAGCAGTTCTTC.

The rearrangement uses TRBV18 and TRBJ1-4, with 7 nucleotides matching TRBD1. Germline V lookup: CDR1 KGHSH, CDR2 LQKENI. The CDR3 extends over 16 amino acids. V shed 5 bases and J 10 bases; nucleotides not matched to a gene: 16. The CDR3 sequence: CASSTSAGEGGGKLFF. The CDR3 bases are TGTGCCAGCTCAACATCAGCAGGGGAAGGGGGCGGAAAACTGTTTTTT.

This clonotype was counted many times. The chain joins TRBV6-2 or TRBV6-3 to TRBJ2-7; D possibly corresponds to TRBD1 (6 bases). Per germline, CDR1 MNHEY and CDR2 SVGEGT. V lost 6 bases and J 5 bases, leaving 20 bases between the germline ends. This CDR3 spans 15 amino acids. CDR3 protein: CASSYTGSRSHEQYF. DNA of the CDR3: TGTGCCAGCAGCTACACAGGGTCAAGGTCTCACGAGCAGTACTTC.

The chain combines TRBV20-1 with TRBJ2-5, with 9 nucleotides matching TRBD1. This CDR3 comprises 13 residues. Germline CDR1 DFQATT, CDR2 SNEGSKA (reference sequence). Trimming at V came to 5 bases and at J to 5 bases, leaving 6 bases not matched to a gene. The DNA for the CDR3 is TGCAGTGCTGCACAGGGGGCTGAGGAGACCCAGTACTTC. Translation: CSAAQGAEETQYF.

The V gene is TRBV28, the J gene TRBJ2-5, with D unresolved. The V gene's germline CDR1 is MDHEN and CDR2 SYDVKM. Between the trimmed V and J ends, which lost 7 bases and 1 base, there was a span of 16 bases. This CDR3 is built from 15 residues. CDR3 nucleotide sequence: TGTGCCAGCACCCCCACACCTGGTTTCCAAGAGACCCAGTACTTC. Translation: CASTPTPGFQETQYF.

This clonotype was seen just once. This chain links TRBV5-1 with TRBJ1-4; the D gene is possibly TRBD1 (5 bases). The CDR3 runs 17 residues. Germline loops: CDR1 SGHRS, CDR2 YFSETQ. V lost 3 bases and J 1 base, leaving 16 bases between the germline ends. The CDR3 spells CASSYSDRGETNEKLFF. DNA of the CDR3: TGCGCCAGCAGCTACTCGGACCGGGGGGAAACTAATGAAAAACTGTTTTTT.

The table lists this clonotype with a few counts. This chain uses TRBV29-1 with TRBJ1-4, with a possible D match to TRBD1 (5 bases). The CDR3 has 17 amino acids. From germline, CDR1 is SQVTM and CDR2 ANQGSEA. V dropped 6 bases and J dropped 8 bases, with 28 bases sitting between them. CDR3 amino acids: CSVSLNVGGGFGEKLFF. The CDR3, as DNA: TGCAGCGTGAGCTTAAACGTGGGGGGTGGCTTTGGCGAAAAACTGTTTTTT.

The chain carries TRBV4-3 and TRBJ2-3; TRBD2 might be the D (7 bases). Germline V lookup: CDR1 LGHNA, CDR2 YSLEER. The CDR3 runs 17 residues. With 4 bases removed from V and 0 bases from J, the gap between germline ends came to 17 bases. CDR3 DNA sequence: TGCGCCAGCAGCCTCCTTGGGGAGGGGGGGAGCACAGATACGCAGTATTTT. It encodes CASSLLGEGGSTDTQYF.

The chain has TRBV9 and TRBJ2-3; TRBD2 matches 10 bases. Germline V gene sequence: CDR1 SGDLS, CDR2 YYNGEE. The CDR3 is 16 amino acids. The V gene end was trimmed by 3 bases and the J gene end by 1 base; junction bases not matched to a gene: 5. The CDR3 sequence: CASSAKGTSGTDTQYF. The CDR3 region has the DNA TGTGCCAGCAGCGCGAAGGGGACTAGCGGCACAGATACGCAGTATTTT. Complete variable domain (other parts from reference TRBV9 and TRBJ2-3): DSGVTQTPKHLITATGQRVTLRCSPRSGDLSVYWYQQSLDQGLQFLIQYYNGEERAKGNILERFSAQQFPDLHSELNLSSLELGDSALYFCASSAKGTSGTDTQYFGPGTRLTVL.

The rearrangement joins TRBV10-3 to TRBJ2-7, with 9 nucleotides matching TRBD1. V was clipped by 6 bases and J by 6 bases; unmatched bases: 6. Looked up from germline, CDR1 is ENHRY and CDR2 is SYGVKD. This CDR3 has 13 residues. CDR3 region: CAISRDREGEQYF. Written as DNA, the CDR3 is TGTGCCATCAGCCGGGACAGGGAGGGCGAGCAGTACTTC.

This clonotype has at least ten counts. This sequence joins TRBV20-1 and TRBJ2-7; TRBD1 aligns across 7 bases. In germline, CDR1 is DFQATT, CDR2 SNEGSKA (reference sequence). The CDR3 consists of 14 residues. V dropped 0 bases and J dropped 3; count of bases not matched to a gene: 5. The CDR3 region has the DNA TGCAGTGCTAGAGATCCTCGGACAGGCTACGAGCAGTACTTC. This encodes CSARDPRTGYEQYF.

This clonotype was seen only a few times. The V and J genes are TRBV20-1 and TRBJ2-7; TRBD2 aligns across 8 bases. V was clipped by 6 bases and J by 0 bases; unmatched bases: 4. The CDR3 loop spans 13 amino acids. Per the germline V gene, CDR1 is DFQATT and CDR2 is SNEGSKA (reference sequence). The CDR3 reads CSAGGAVSYEQYF. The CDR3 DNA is TGCAGTGCCGGGGGGGCAGTCTCCTACGAGCAGTACTTC.

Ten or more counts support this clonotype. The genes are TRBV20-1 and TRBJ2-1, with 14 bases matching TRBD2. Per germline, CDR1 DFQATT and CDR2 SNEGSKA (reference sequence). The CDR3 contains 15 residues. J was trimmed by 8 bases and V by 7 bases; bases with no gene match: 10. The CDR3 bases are TGCAGTGGCGTCAGACTAGCGGGAGGGCTGTATGAGCAGTTCTTC. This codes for CSGVRLAGGLYEQFF.

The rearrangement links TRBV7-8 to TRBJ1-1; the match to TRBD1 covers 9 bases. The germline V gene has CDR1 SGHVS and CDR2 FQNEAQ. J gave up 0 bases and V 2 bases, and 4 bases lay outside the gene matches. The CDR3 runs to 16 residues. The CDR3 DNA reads TGTGCCAGCAGCTTAAGGGACAGGGAAATGAACACTGAAGCTTTCTTT. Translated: CASSLRDREMNTEAFF.

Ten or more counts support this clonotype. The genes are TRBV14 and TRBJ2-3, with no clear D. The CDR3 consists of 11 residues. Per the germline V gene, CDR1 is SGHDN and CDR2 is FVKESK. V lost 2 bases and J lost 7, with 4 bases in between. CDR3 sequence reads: CASSQWNTQYF. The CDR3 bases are TGTGCCAGCAGCCAATGGAATACGCAGTATTTT.